The 25 T cell receptor beta chains below were found in one sample sequenced in a study of T cell changes during pregnancy in multiple sclerosis. Profiled with immunoSEQ multiplex PCR; TCRdb holds only in-frame clones, not every one. The top ten clones hold over 20% of a sample with 30,000 to 45,000 clones, around 93% of them seen once. The sample was CD8+ T cells from peripheral blood mononuclear cells, taken before pregnancy. The receptors were sampled from a female donor with multiple sclerosis, enrolled in a pregnancy study.

The V call is TRBV14, the J call TRBJ1-3, with D perhaps TRBD1 (5 bases). V lost 1 base and J lost 0, with 16 bases in between. Germline CDR1 is SGHDN and CDR2 is FVKESK. This CDR3 is 18 amino acids long. The CDR3 DNA is TGTGCCAGCAGCCAAGGGCGAGCAGGGCTTATCTCTGGAAACACCATATATTTT. Encoded protein: CASSQGRAGLISGNTIYF.

The rearrangement links TRBV30 to TRBJ1-2; 7 bases are a match to TRBD1. The junction had 7 bases not matched to a gene; V was cut back by 0 bases and J by 6 bases. This CDR3 region has 14 residues. Germline CDR1 is GTSNPN and CDR2 is SVGIG (reference sequence). CDR3 sequence: CAWSVNTGVDGYTF. In DNA, the CDR3 is TGTGCCTGGAGTGTCAATACAGGGGTGGATGGCTACACCTTC.

This rearrangement joins TRBV10-1 to TRBJ2-2; 14 bases line up with TRBD2. CDR3 length: 17 residues. V lost 0 bases to trimming and J lost 8 bases; unmatched junction nucleotides: 5. The germline V gene has CDR1 WNHNN and CDR2 SYGVQD (reference sequence). Written as DNA, the CDR3 is TGCGCCAGCAGTGAGTCTAAGGGACTAGCGGGGGAGGGGGAGCTGTTTTTT. Translating gives CASSESKGLAGEGELFF.

The rearrangement joins TRBV19 to TRBJ1-1, with D hard to call. The CDR3 is 13 amino acids. Looked up from germline, CDR1 is LNHDA and CDR2 is SQIVND (reference sequence). The ends were cut back, 3 bases at V and 4 bases at J, with 9 bases in the middle. The CDR3 reads CASSMGSLTEAFF. The DNA of the CDR3 is TGTGCCAGTAGTATGGGCAGTCTCACTGAAGCTTTCTTT. Filled out from reference TRBV19 and TRBJ1-1, the complete variable domain reads DGGITQSPKYLFRKEGQNVTLSCEQNLNHDAMYWYRQDPGQGLRLIYYSQIVNDFQKGDIAEGYSVSREKKESFPLTVTSAQKNPTAFYLCASSMGSLTEAFFGQGTRLTVV.

The rearrangement uses TRBV27 and TRBJ1-1; 12 bases match TRBD1. Losses at the gene ends were 6 bases for V and 10 bases for J; bases not matched to a gene: 9. Germline CDR1 MNHEY, CDR2 SMNVEV (reference sequence). CDR3 length: 14 residues. The CDR3 nucleotides read TGTGCCAGCAGCACCGGGACAGGGGGCTCCGGAGCTTTCTTT. Translation: CASSTGTGGSGAFF.

V is TRBV2 and J is TRBJ1-2, with a weak D call TRBD1 (5 bases). Germline CDR1 SNHLY, CDR2 FYNNEI. Trimming pared 3 bases from V and 6 bases from J, leaving 14 bases between. This CDR3 has 14 residues. The DNA for the CDR3 is TGTGCCAGCAGTGATCCCGGGACTCTTAATGGCTACACCTTC. This sequence encodes CASSDPGTLNGYTF.

This chain links TRBV9 with TRBJ2-3; perhaps TRBD2 as D (5 bases). Germline values: CDR1 SGDLS, CDR2 YYNGEE. Trimming took 0 bases from V and 0 from J, leaving 11 bases between them. The CDR3 sequence is 16 residues long. In DNA form, the CDR3 reads TGTGCCAGCAGCGTAGTAGCTGCGGGCAGCACAGATACGCAGTATTTT. Residues: CASSVVAAGSTDTQYF.

This sequence joins TRBV5-5 and TRBJ2-7, with D possibly matching TRBD2 (6 bases). CDR1 and CDR2 (germline): SGHKS, YYEKEE (reference sequence). The CDR3 length is 14 residues. Between the trimmed V and J ends, which lost 0 bases and 6 bases, there was a span of 13 bases. In nucleotides, the CDR3 is TGTGCCAGCAGCTTGGCGGGGACTTCCGCCGAGCAGTACTTC. The encoded protein is CASSLAGTSAEQYF.

This clone was recorded once. This sequence joins TRBV9 and TRBJ1-6; 7 bases match TRBD1. Germline CDR1 SGDLS, CDR2 YYNGEE. This CDR3 comprises 14 residues. Trimming took 4 bases from V and 10 from J; bases not matched to a gene: 8. The CDR3 spells CASSPNRGLSPLHF. CDR3 bases: TGTGCCAGCAGCCCAAACAGGGGCCTGTCACCCCTCCACTTT.

The CDR3: CASSLIGQYNEKLFF. The CDR3 region has the DNA TGTGCCAGCAGCCTGATCGGACAGTATAATGAAAAACTGTTTTTT. This chain uses TRBV5-5 with TRBJ1-4; D is perhaps TRBD1 (6 bases). This CDR3 comprises 15 residues. V lost 4 bases and J lost 4, with 14 bases in between. CDR1 is SGHKS, CDR2 YYEKEE, per germline (reference sequence). Full variable domain (missing parts from reference TRBV5-5 and TRBJ1-4): DAGVTQSPTHLIKTRGQQVTLRCSPISGHKSVSWYQQVLGQGPQFIFQYYEKEERGRGNFPDRFSARQFPNYSSELNVNALLLGDSALYLCASSLIGQYNEKLFFGSGTQLSVL.

The rearrangement uses TRBV29-1 and TRBJ2-7; no clear D. The ends were cut back, 0 bases at V and 3 bases at J, with 6 bases in the middle. CDR3 size: 12 residues. Looked up from germline, CDR1 is SQVTM and CDR2 is ANQGSEA. This chain's CDR3 is CSVEDTDYEQYF. CDR3 sequence (DNA): TGCAGCGTTGAAGACACAGACTACGAGCAGTACTTC.

This clone is a singleton in its sample. V gene TRBV2 combines with J gene TRBJ2-7; 8 positions match TRBD2. Germline lookup yields CDR1 SNHLY and CDR2 FYNNEI. The CDR3 runs to 13 residues. Trimming removed 6 bases from V and 2 bases from J; junction bases left unmatched: 3. The DNA of the CDR3 is TGTGCCAGCAGGGGGACTAGGACCTACGAGCAGTACTTC. It yields the protein CASRGTRTYEQYF.

This clone has a handful of counts. The genes are TRBV5-6 and TRBJ2-7; no clear D. The V end lost 2 bases, the J end lost 5 bases, and 11 bases lay between the germline ends. CDR1 is SGHDT and CDR2 is YYEEEE in the germline V gene. CDR3 length: 13 residues. CDR3 in amino acids: CASSFARFDEQYF. The CDR3 DNA follows: TGTGCCAGCAGCTTCGCGCGGTTCGACGAGCAGTACTTC.

This clone was observed at least ten times. This chain joins TRBV27 and TRBJ1-1, with D perhaps TRBD1 (6 bases). The CDR3 consists of 14 residues. V was clipped by 3 bases and J by 4 bases, with 12 bases between them. Per germline, CDR1 MNHEY and CDR2 SMNVEV (reference sequence). CDR3 sequence reads: CASSLVRGSTEAFF. The CDR3 region has the DNA TGTGCCAGCAGTTTGGTGAGGGGGAGCACTGAAGCTTTCTTT.

The chain uses TRBV15 and TRBJ2-1; the match to TRBD2 covers 7 bases. Per germline, CDR1 LNHNV and CDR2 YYDKDF (reference sequence). The CDR3 has 15 residues. The ends lost 5 bases at V and 1 base at J; junction bases unmatched: 5. The CDR3 nucleotides are TGTGCCACCAGCGGCGAAGCGGGATCCTACAATGAGCAGTTCTTC. Amino acid sequence: CATSGEAGSYNEQFF.

This chain connects TRBV28 to TRBJ2-1; tentatively, D is TRBD1 (6 bases). The germline V gene encodes CDR1 MDHEN and CDR2 SYDVKM. The V end lost 11 bases, the J end lost 0 bases, and 20 bases lay between the germline ends. CDR3 length: 16 amino acids. The CDR3 reads CASQGRASSSYNEQFF. In nucleotides, the CDR3 is TGTGCCTCACAGGGACGGGCTTCAAGCTCCTACAATGAGCAGTTCTTC.

The CDR3 nucleotides are TGTGCCAGCAGCCCACCGGGACAGGGTTCCTACGAGCAGTACTTC. It yields the protein CASSPPGQGSYEQYF. The chain couples TRBV6-6 to TRBJ2-7; 9 bases fit TRBD1. The V segment lost 6 bases and the J segment 1 base; nucleotides outside the gene matches: 7. CDR3 length: 15 residues. The V gene's germline CDR1 is MNHNY and CDR2 SVGAGI (reference sequence).

V and J are TRBV7-6 and TRBJ1-6; D is unclear. CDR1 and CDR2 (germline): SGHVS, FNYEAQ. Trimming cost V 5 bases and J 3 bases, with 11 bases left between them. The CDR3 runs to 15 residues. CDR3: CASSQAGIYNSPLHF. The CDR3 DNA follows: TGTGCCAGCAGCCAGGCCGGGATCTATAATTCACCCCTCCACTTT.

The rearrangement joins TRBV27 to TRBJ1-1, with TRBD1 as a possible D gene (6 bases). Germline CDR1 is MNHEY and CDR2 is SMNVEV (reference sequence). The length of the CDR3 is 13 residues. V was trimmed by 3 bases and J by 6 bases, leaving 11 bases between them. The CDR3, as DNA: TGTGCCAGCAGTTTTAGACAGGCCTCTGAAGCTTTCTTT. Residues: CASSFRQASEAFF.

V gene TRBV6-5 combines with J gene TRBJ2-7; maybe TRBD2 (5 bases). The CDR3 totals 13 residues. Germline assignment: CDR1 MNHEY and CDR2 SVGAGI. The ends were cut back, 7 bases at V and 4 bases at J, with 14 bases in the middle. The DNA of the CDR3 is TGTGCCAGCACCACCCTCCTAGCTTACGAGCAGTACTTC. Translation: CASTTLLAYEQYF.

CDR3 sequence: CASSRPGTGNTGELFF. The CDR3 DNA reads as TGTGCCAGCAGTAGACCCGGGACAGGGAACACCGGGGAGCTGTTTTTT. The gene calls are TRBV7-8 and TRBJ2-2; TRBD1 agrees at 8 bases. The CDR3 spans 16 residues. Germline V CDR1 and CDR2: SGHVS, FQNEAQ. V lost 6 bases and J lost 1; bases outside the gene matches: 7.

The chain is built from TRBV19 and TRBJ1-1; 7 bases are a match to TRBD1. V gave up 3 bases and J gave up 2 bases; unmatched junction bases: 9. This CDR3 spans 16 amino acids. Looked up from germline, CDR1 is LNHDA and CDR2 is SQIVND (reference sequence). The CDR3 reads CASSIWWRQGNTEAFF. The CDR3 bases are TGTGCCAGTAGTATTTGGTGGCGACAGGGTAACACTGAAGCTTTCTTT.

The V gene is TRBV9, the J gene TRBJ2-7, with 7 bases that match TRBD2. Germline V gives CDR1 SGDLS, CDR2 YYNGEE. The CDR3 loop spans 15 amino acids. The V and J ends lost 4 bases and 3 bases, in that order; junction bases with no gene match: 10. CDR3 nucleotide sequence: TGTGCCAGCAGCCCTCGGGATGGGGGGGACTACGAGCAGTACTTC. Protein: CASSPRDGGDYEQYF.

The chain links TRBV7-9 to TRBJ2-7, with TRBD1 matching over 8 bases. The CDR3 consists of 16 residues. Germline CDR1 and CDR2: SEHNR and FQNEAQ (reference sequence). V lost 0 bases to trimming and J lost 4 bases; unmatched junction nucleotides: 8. As DNA, the CDR3 is TGTGCCAGCAGCTTAGCAGGCACAGGGGGACGGTACGAGCAGTACTTC. It yields the protein CASSLAGTGGRYEQYF. Variable domain in full (rest from reference TRBV7-9 and TRBJ2-7): DTGVSQNPRHKITKRGQNVTFRCDPISEHNRLYWYRQTLGQGPEFLTYFQNEAQLEKSRLLSDRFSAERPKGSFSTLEIQRTEQGDSAMYLCASSLAGTGGRYEQYFGPGTRLTVT.

In DNA, the CDR3 is TGTGCCAGCAGCATTAGCGTTAAAGAGACCCAGTACTTC. It translates to CASSISVKETQYF. The rearrangement joins TRBV9 to TRBJ2-5, with a possible D match to TRBD2 (5 bases). V gave up 4 bases and J gave up 3 bases, with 10 bases separating them. The germline V gene encodes CDR1 SGDLS and CDR2 YYNGEE. This CDR3 has 13 amino acids.